The 3 T cell receptor beta chains below all came from one sample that was sequenced in a study of Graves' ophthalmopathy and Graves' hyperthyroidism. Amplified TCR beta CDR3 regions were obtained using RNA transcripts as template. RT-PCR in the first round used HTBI primers; a second-round multiplex PCR followed. TCRdb reprocessed the multiplex PCR reads with MiXCR, giving one entry per CDR3 protein. Of 650,000 to 900,000 distinct CDR3 sequences listed, approximately 40% are singletons. Sequenced input: peripheral blood. The receptors here all came from an adult man with Graves' ophthalmopathy.

This clonotype has just one count. The genes are TRBV10-3 and TRBJ2-7; TRBD1 aligns across 7 bases. V dropped 10 bases and J dropped 6; count of bases not matched to a gene: 15. The germline CDR1 and CDR2 sequences are ENHRY and SYGVKD. The CDR3 extends over 14 amino acids. The CDR3 coding sequence is TGTGCCACCGCGAAAGGTGGCAGGGACAGCGAGCAGTACTTC. It specifies CATAKGGRDSEQYF.

A few counts support this clonotype. This rearrangement joins TRBV5-8 to TRBJ1-2, with 7 bases lining up with TRBD1. The germline V gene has CDR1 SGHTS and CDR2 YDEGEE. The CDR3 consists of 11 residues. Trimming at V came to 7 bases and at J to 8 bases, leaving 5 bases not matched to a gene. DNA of the CDR3: TGTGCCAGCGTACAGGGGAGGGGCTACACCTTC. Its protein product is CASVQGRGYTF.

Only one count was recorded for this clonotype. Because the CDR3's place on the DNA is in doubt, the DNA is left out and the CDR3 is given as listed by TCRdb. The rearrangement uses TRBV25-1 and TRBJ2-2; the D call in the table, TRBD2, was not verified against the DNA. Germline values: CDR1 MGHDK, CDR2 SYGVNS. The length of the CDR3 is 17 amino acids, counting both ends. The CDR3 here is CASSSSTSGRGTGELFF.